These 21 T cell receptor beta chains share one sample of origin, sequenced in a study of blood T cell repertoires in COVID-19. The protocol was immunoSEQ multiplex PCR, while the TCRdb copy is restricted to in-frame clones and leaves out a portion. This table holds 300,000 or so clones, about 88% found once. The sample consisted of PBMCs or T cells enriched from blood (not recorded which). Receptor source: a young woman who had recovered from COVID-19.

This clone has a handful of counts. The gene calls are TRBV18 and TRBJ1-4, with D hard to call. V was clipped by 2 bases and J by 7 bases, with 14 bases between them. Germline values: CDR1 KGHSH, CDR2 LQKENI. This CDR3 has 15 residues. The CDR3: CASSPMAVRGEKLFF. The DNA of the CDR3 is TGTGCCAGCTCACCAATGGCGGTCAGAGGTGAAAAACTGTTTTTT.

J is TRBJ2-2 and V is TRBV4-1; TRBD1 matches 9 bases. Germline loops: CDR1 MGHRA, CDR2 YSYEKL. CDR3 length: 16 amino acids. V shed 4 bases and J 1 base; nucleotides not matched to a gene: 4. The CDR3 nucleotides are TGCGCCAGCAGCCCACAGGGGGCGCAGAACACCGGGGAGCTGTTTTTT. Translation gives CASSPQGAQNTGELFF.

The J gene is TRBJ2-7, the V gene TRBV6-5, with D tentatively TRBD2 (5 bases). Germline V CDR1 and CDR2: MNHEY, SVGAGI. V gave up 7 bases and J gave up 0 bases, with 10 bases separating them. The CDR3 extends over 13 amino acids. The CDR3 nucleotides are TGTGCCAGCACACTAGGGAGCTCCTACGAGCAGTACTTC. Translation: CASTLGSSYEQYF.

This CDR3 is CASRRAGSTDTQYF. The CDR3 bases are TGTGCCAGCCGTAGAGCGGGAAGCACAGATACGCAGTATTTT. The V gene is TRBV27, the J gene TRBJ2-3; TRBD2 matches at 7 bases. The CDR3 runs to 14 residues. In germline, CDR1 is MNHEY, CDR2 SMNVEV (reference sequence). J was trimmed by 0 bases and V by 8 bases; bases with no gene match: 5.

Only one count was recorded for this clone. The chain joins TRBV28 to TRBJ2-2; 9 nucleotides match TRBD2. CDR1 and CDR2 from the germline V gene are MDHEN and SYDVKM. The J segment lost 8 bases and the V segment lost 2 bases, leaving 3 bases of the junction unmatched. CDR3 length: 14 residues. CDR3 protein: CASSLAGGPGELFF. CDR3 bases: TGTGCCAGCAGTTTAGCGGGGGGGCCTGGGGAGCTGTTTTTT.

The J gene is TRBJ2-1, the V gene TRBV12-5, with D unresolved. Germline loops: CDR1 LGHNT, CDR2 FRNRAP. The V and J ends lost 5 bases and 7 bases respectively, with 9 bases between them. This CDR3 spans 12 amino acids. The CDR3 nucleotides are TGTGCTAGTGGTAAGGCGAGGAATGAGCAGTTCTTC. It codes for CASGKARNEQFF.

This clone was detected once. The chain links TRBV7-9 to TRBJ1-6; TRBD1 matches 9 bases. CDR1 is SEHNR, CDR2 FQNEAQ, per germline (reference sequence). After removal of 5 bases from V and 8 bases from J, the junction contained 10 bases not matched to a gene. The CDR3 has 16 residues. The CDR3 nucleotides read TGTGCCAGCAGCCCCTACTGGACAGGGGAACATTCACCCCTCCACTTT. Its protein is CASSPYWTGEHSPLHF.

The chain uses TRBV15 and TRBJ1-4; TRBD1 matches 7 bases. The CDR3 totals 15 residues. Trimming took 5 bases from V and 1 from J; bases not matched to a gene: 4. CDR1 LNHNV and CDR2 YYDKDF come from the germline V gene (reference sequence). CDR3: CATSPWTGTNEKLFF. CDR3 bases: TGTGCCACCAGCCCTTGGACAGGAACTAATGAAAAACTGTTTTTT. Together with reference TRBV15 and TRBJ1-4, the CDR3 gives the full variable domain: DAMVIQNPRYQVTQFGKPVTLSCSQTLNHNVMYWYQQKSSQAPKLLFHYYDKDFNNEADTPDNFQSRRPNTSFCFLDIRSPGLGDTAMYLCATSPWTGTNEKLFFGSGTQLSVL.

CDR3 region: CASSQSPGGGIYEQYF. CDR3 DNA: TGTGCCAGCAGCCAAAGTCCGGGGGGAGGCATCTACGAGCAGTACTTC. The chain couples TRBV14 to TRBJ2-7; 7 nucleotides agree with TRBD2. The germline gives CDR1 SGHDN, CDR2 FVKESK. The V gene end was trimmed by 2 bases and the J gene end by 3 bases; junction bases not matched to a gene: 10. CDR3 length: 16 residues.

V and J are TRBV4-1 and TRBJ1-4; 7 nucleotides align to TRBD1. The germline V gene has CDR1 MGHRA and CDR2 YSYEKL. The CDR3 has 16 residues. The ends lost 4 bases at V and 0 bases at J; junction bases unmatched: 5. CDR3 DNA: TGCGCCAGCAGCCGGGACCAGGGGGCAACTAATGAAAAACTGTTTTTT. This translates into CASSRDQGATNEKLFF.

This clone appeared once. The chain employs TRBV5-1 and TRBJ2-3; TRBD1 might be the D (6 bases). Looked up from germline, CDR1 is SGHRS and CDR2 is YFSETQ. This CDR3 spans 13 amino acids. The V end was cut by 4 bases, the J end by 3 bases, with 9 bases between. This CDR3 reads CASSRDKTDTQYF. CDR3 DNA: TGCGCCAGCAGCCGGGACAAGACAGATACGCAGTATTTT.

The rearrangement joins TRBV24-1 to TRBJ1-2; 7 bases agree with TRBD1. CDR1 KGHDR and CDR2 SFDVKD come from the germline V gene. This CDR3 has 14 residues. The junction had 6 bases not matched to a gene; V was cut back by 5 bases and J by 4 bases. The CDR3 region has the DNA TGTGCCACCAGTGCCTGGGACAGAAGCTATGGCTACACCTTC. This gives the protein CATSAWDRSYGYTF.

The chain joins TRBV5-1 to TRBJ1-5; 9 bases map to TRBD1. J gave up 6 bases and V 0 bases, and 4 bases lay outside the gene matches. CDR1 SGHRS and CDR2 YFSETQ come from the germline V gene. The CDR3 has 15 residues. Here the CDR3 DNA reads TGCGCCAGCAGCTTGGACGGGACAGGGTTTCAGCCCCAGCATTTT. This codes for CASSLDGTGFQPQHF.

The rearrangement uses TRBV27 and TRBJ2-5; TRBD2 might be the D (6 bases). CDR3 length equals 14 residues. CDR1 and CDR2 from the germline V gene are MNHEY and SMNVEV (reference sequence). With 2 bases removed from V and 5 bases from J, the gap between germline ends came to 12 bases. DNA of the CDR3: TGTGCCAGCAGTTTAAGGTCAGGGAGGGAGACCCAGTACTTC. It yields the protein CASSLRSGRETQYF.

This sequence joins TRBV19 and TRBJ1-2, with TRBD1 identical over 7 bases. V gave up 4 bases and J gave up 4 bases; unmatched junction bases: 6. The germline gives CDR1 LNHDA, CDR2 SQIVND (reference sequence). This CDR3 contains 14 residues. The CDR3: CASSTPTGTYGYTF. CDR3 DNA: TGTGCCAGTAGTACTCCGACAGGGACCTATGGCTACACCTTC.

This clone was observed once. Other DNA sequences in this specimen translate into the identical CDR3. The chain employs TRBV19 and TRBJ2-7; 9 positions match TRBD1. Germline V gene data show CDR1 as LNHDA and CDR2 as SQIVND (reference sequence). V shed 6 bases and J 1 base; nucleotides not matched to a gene: 7. This CDR3 region has 15 residues. The CDR3 sequence is CASSPPGQGSYEQYF. The CDR3 coding sequence is TGTGCCAGTAGCCCGCCGGGACAGGGATCCTACGAGCAGTACTTC.

This chain uses TRBV19 with TRBJ1-5; D gene ambiguous. This CDR3 spans 15 amino acids. Germline V gene data show CDR1 as LNHDA and CDR2 as SQIVND (reference sequence). Deletions cut 7 bases from V and 0 bases from J, with 13 bases between. The CDR3 nucleotides read TGTGCCAGTAAGGTGGTCACAGATAGCAATCAGCCCCAGCATTTT. Translation: CASKVVTDSNQPQHF. The full variable domain, with the rest looked up from reference TRBV19 and TRBJ1-5, is DGGITQSPKYLFRKEGQNVTLSCEQNLNHDAMYWYRQDPGQGLRLIYYSQIVNDFQKGDIAEGYSVSREKKESFPLTVTSAQKNPTAFYLCASKVVTDSNQPQHFGDGTRLSIL.

The gene calls are TRBV19 and TRBJ1-5; 9 positions match TRBD1. The length of the CDR3 is 13 residues. Per the germline V gene, CDR1 is LNHDA and CDR2 is SQIVND (reference sequence). Germline trimming cut 8 bases from V and 5 bases from J; bases unmatched to any gene: 4. This CDR3 is CASQWDRDQPQHF. The CDR3 nucleotides read TGTGCCAGTCAGTGGGACAGGGATCAGCCCCAGCATTTT. Variable domain in full (rest from reference TRBV19 and TRBJ1-5): DGGITQSPKYLFRKEGQNVTLSCEQNLNHDAMYWYRQDPGQGLRLIYYSQIVNDFQKGDIAEGYSVSREKKESFPLTVTSAQKNPTAFYLCASQWDRDQPQHFGDGTRLSIL.

The CDR3 is CASKVEQNYEQYF. CDR3 in DNA: TGTGCCAGCAAGGTGGAGCAGAATTACGAGCAGTACTTC. V usage is TRBV2 and J usage is TRBJ2-7; unclear D gene. The CDR3 contains 13 residues. Germline CDR1 is SNHLY and CDR2 is FYNNEI. Trimming stripped 7 bases from V and 4 bases from J, with 14 bases between.

The chain has TRBV28 and TRBJ1-2, with D possibly TRBD1 on 5 matching bases. V dropped 7 bases and J dropped 4 bases, with 16 bases sitting between them. The CDR3 has 14 amino acids. The germline gives CDR1 MDHEN, CDR2 SYDVKM. The CDR3 DNA sequence: TGTGCCAGCACCTCAACGGGGGTCGCCTATGGCTACACCTTC. Its translation is CASTSTGVAYGYTF.

The chain links TRBV28 to TRBJ2-4; 7 nucleotides match TRBD1. Germline CDR1 MDHEN, CDR2 SYDVKM. The CDR3 spans 15 residues. V gave up 7 bases and J gave up 0 bases; unmatched junction bases: 6. This chain's CDR3 is CASMTRDRAKNIQYF. CDR3 coding DNA: TGTGCCAGCATGACCCGGGACAGAGCCAAAAACATTCAGTACTTC.